The clone carrying this T cell receptor beta chain was seen many times. The length of the CDR3 is 11 residues. Germline CDR1 reads MNHEY; CDR2 reads SVGAGI. With 7 bases clipped from V and 15 bases from J, the junction kept 7 bases outside the gene matches. TCR beta cDNA was made from 450 to 500 ng total RNA with a constant-region primer. Sequencing libraries for TCR beta derived from three nested multiplex PCR rounds that used slightly modified ARM-PCR. TRBV1-TRBV30 forward and Cbeta reverse primers drove the first two roughly 10-cycle rounds. TCRdb fed the multiplex PCR reads into MiXCR, producing one record per CDR3 protein. The sample lists approximately 330,000 distinct CDR3 sequences; approximately 65% were seen once. This sample was included in a study of tumor-infiltrating lymphocytes in primary liver carcinoma. The overall study: Ranging in age from 30 to 69 years, the patients were men and women.

Extraction also yielded germline DNA, while blood RNA was obtained from unsorted whole blood. Sequenced: peripheral blood. V gene TRBV6-5 combines with J gene TRBJ2-1; 9 positions agree with TRBD2. The source of this sequence is a man aged 35-49 years with primary liver carcinoma and hepatitis B virus infection. The CDR3 sequence: CASTWTSDAFF. The CDR3 bases are TGTGCCAGCACTTGGACTAGCGACGCGTTCTTC.